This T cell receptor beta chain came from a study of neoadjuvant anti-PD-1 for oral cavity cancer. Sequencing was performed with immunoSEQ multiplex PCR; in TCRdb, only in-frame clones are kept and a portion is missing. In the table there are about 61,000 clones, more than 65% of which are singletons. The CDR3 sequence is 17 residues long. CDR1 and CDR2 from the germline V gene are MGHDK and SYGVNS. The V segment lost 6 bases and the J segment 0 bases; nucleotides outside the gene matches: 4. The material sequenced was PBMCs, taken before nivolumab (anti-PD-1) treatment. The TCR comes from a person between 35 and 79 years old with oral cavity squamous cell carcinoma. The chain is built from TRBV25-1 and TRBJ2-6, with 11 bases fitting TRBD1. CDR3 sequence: CASRGQGGYSGANVLTF. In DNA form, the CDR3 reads TGTGCCAGCAGGGGACAGGGGGGGTACTCTGGGGCCAACGTCCTGACTTTC.